This TCR beta chain appears in the sequencing data of a study of CD8 T cells in ankylosing spondylitis. Whole-study results and caveats: Several of the motif variants were reported before in synovial fluid and blood from reactive arthritis. CD8+ by phenotype, disease-linked clones were relatively rare in peripheral blood. Seemingly distinctive of ankylosing spondylitis blood was a TCR beta motif formed by eight highly homologous variants.

About this clonotype: Its specificity is not known.

The CDR3 runs 14 residues. Trimming took 0 bases from V and 5 from J, leaving 10 bases between them. The germline V gene encodes CDR1 DFQATT and CDR2 SNEGSKA (reference sequence). TCRdb recomputed calls from the 5' RACE reads with MiXCR, one row per CDR3 protein. The table records about 540,000 distinct CDR3 sequences, about an eighth of them present only once. This sequence was found in a male donor with ankylosing spondylitis. The chain links TRBV20-1 to TRBJ1-4; D unresolved. The sequenced material came from blood, either unsorted or a sorted T cell fraction (not recorded which). The CDR3 region is CSARDRRSNEKLFF. Written as DNA, the CDR3 is TGCAGTGCTAGAGATAGGCGGTCAAATGAAAAACTGTTTTTT.